These T cell receptor beta chains were read from a single sample in a study of OX40 agonist ivuxolimab in advanced cancers. Clones were read by immunoSEQ multiplex PCR, and TCRdb kept only the in-frame ones, dropping some. The table has approximately 20,000 clones, roughly 82% seen once; the top ten hold 16%. The sample here was CD4+ or CD8+ T cells sorted from blood, taken in a trial of the OX40 agonist ivuxolimab. The receptors here all came from an adult with an advanced solid tumor such as melanoma, head and neck, liver or kidney cancer. The CDR3 runs from the conserved cysteine through the conserved F or W. The order of the fields is J gene, clone size, V gene, D gene, CDR3 protein, CDR3 DNA. The D gene is left open where the match is weak. Only some rows state a clone size, as once, few, many or a class for expanded clones.

j_call: TRBJ2-7
clone_size: -
v_call: TRBV27
d_call: -
cdr3_aa: CASSSRGYSYEQYF
cdr3_nt: TGTGCCAGCAGTTCCCGGGGCTACTCCTACGAGCAGTACTTC

j_call: TRBJ2-7
clone_size: -
v_call: TRBV4-3
d_call: TRBD2
cdr3_aa: CASSQGNGGSYEQYF
cdr3_nt: TGCGCCAGCAGCCAAGGGAACGGGGGGTCCTACGAGCAGTACTTC

j_call: TRBJ1-1
clone_size: -
v_call: TRBV7-8
d_call: -
cdr3_aa: CASSPGRMNTEAFF
cdr3_nt: TGTGCCAGCAGCCCGGGTAGGATGAACACTGAAGCTTTCTTT

j_call: TRBJ2-5
clone_size: -
v_call: TRBV10-3
d_call: TRBD2
cdr3_aa: CAISGVDSSGGIGETQYF
cdr3_nt: TGTGCCATCAGTGGAGTTGATAGTAGCGGGGGGATAGGGGAGACCCAGTACTTC

j_call: TRBJ2-1
clone_size: -
v_call: TRBV19
d_call: TRBD2
cdr3_aa: CASSTLAGGLNEQFF
cdr3_nt: TGTGCCAGTAGTACGCTAGCGGGGGGGCTTAATGAGCAGTTCTTC

j_call: TRBJ1-1
clone_size: -
v_call: TRBV4-3
d_call: -
cdr3_aa: CASSRRGLGMNTEAFF
cdr3_nt: TGCGCCAGCAGCCGCAGGGGACTGGGGATGAACACTGAAGCTTTCTTT

j_call: TRBJ1-2
clone_size: few
v_call: TRBV27
d_call: TRBD1
cdr3_aa: CASSLSRGLTGGYTF
cdr3_nt: TGTGCCAGCAGTTTATCCAGGGGGCTTACTGGTGGCTACACCTTC

j_call: TRBJ2-1
clone_size: -
v_call: TRBV5-6
d_call: -
cdr3_aa: CASSSGNAGLGYEQFF
cdr3_nt: TGTGCCAGCAGCTCCGGCAACGCGGGACTTGGCTATGAGCAGTTCTTC

j_call: TRBJ2-3
clone_size: -
v_call: TRBV21-1
d_call: -
cdr3_aa: CASSKVGLQYF
cdr3_nt: TGTGCCAGCAGCAAAGTTGGGTTGCAGTATTTT

j_call: TRBJ1-2
clone_size: few
v_call: TRBV7-9
d_call: -
cdr3_aa: CASGYAGETNYGYTF
cdr3_nt: TGTGCCAGCGGTTATGCCGGAGAAACTAACTATGGCTACACCTTC

j_call: TRBJ1-2
clone_size: -
v_call: TRBV6-6
d_call: -
cdr3_aa: CASTRDGKNYGYTF
cdr3_nt: TGTGCCAGCACCCGGGACGGAAAAAACTATGGCTACACCTTC

j_call: TRBJ2-7
clone_size: -
v_call: TRBV5-4
d_call: TRBD2
cdr3_aa: CASSLIAGGNEQYF
cdr3_nt: TGTGCCAGCAGCTTGATAGCGGGGGGGAACGAGCAGTACTTC

j_call: TRBJ1-1
clone_size: -
v_call: TRBV5-5
d_call: TRBD1
cdr3_aa: CASSGRGGDTEAFF
cdr3_nt: TGTGCCAGCAGCGGCAGGGGGGGAGACACTGAAGCTTTCTTT

j_call: TRBJ2-1
clone_size: -
v_call: TRBV11-2
d_call: TRBD2
cdr3_aa: CASSLGSGGLYNEQFF
cdr3_nt: TGTGCCAGCAGCTTAGGGAGCGGGGGCCTCTACAATGAGCAGTTCTTC

j_call: TRBJ1-6
clone_size: -
v_call: TRBV10-2
d_call: -
cdr3_aa: CASSEGNNSPLHF
cdr3_nt: TGCGCCAGCAGTGAGGGGAATAATTCACCCCTCCACTTT

j_call: TRBJ2-2
clone_size: -
v_call: TRBV11-3
d_call: TRBD1
cdr3_aa: CASSPLQGAYTGELFF
cdr3_nt: TGTGCCAGCAGCCCATTGCAGGGGGCATACACCGGGGAGCTGTTTTTT

j_call: TRBJ2-2
clone_size: -
v_call: TRBV2
d_call: -
cdr3_aa: CASSKSPQGITGELFF
cdr3_nt: TGTGCCAGCAGTAAAAGCCCCCAGGGTATCACCGGGGAGCTGTTTTTT

j_call: TRBJ2-5
clone_size: few
v_call: TRBV27
d_call: TRBD2
cdr3_aa: CASSQLAGGETQYF
cdr3_nt: TGTGCCAGCAGCCAACTAGCGGGGGGGGAGACCCAGTACTTC

j_call: TRBJ2-6
clone_size: -
v_call: TRBV9
d_call: TRBD1
cdr3_aa: CASSGGGRSGANVLTF
cdr3_nt: TGTGCCAGCAGCGGAGGGGGCAGGTCTGGGGCCAACGTCCTGACTTTC

j_call: TRBJ1-2
clone_size: -
v_call: TRBV5-4
d_call: -
cdr3_aa: CARKKFYYGYTF
cdr3_nt: TGTGCCAGGAAAAAGTTTTATTATGGCTACACCTTC

j_call: TRBJ2-1
clone_size: -
v_call: TRBV6-5
d_call: TRBD2
cdr3_aa: CASSSSGGVYNEQFF
cdr3_nt: TGTGCCAGCAGTTCTAGCGGGGGGGTCTACAATGAGCAGTTCTTC

j_call: TRBJ1-2
clone_size: -
v_call: TRBV6-1
d_call: -
cdr3_aa: CASSLSGTGRYYTF
cdr3_nt: TGTGCCAGCAGCCTATCCGGGACGGGTAGATACTACACCTTC

j_call: TRBJ1-5
clone_size: -
v_call: TRBV4-3
d_call: -
cdr3_aa: CASSHPRGGKGQPQHF
cdr3_nt: TGCGCCAGCAGCCATCCCCGGGGGGGGAAAGGTCAGCCCCAGCATTTT

j_call: TRBJ2-1
clone_size: -
v_call: TRBV4-3
d_call: TRBD1
cdr3_aa: CASSQAGQGGYNEQFF
cdr3_nt: TGCGCCAGCAGCCAAGCCGGACAGGGAGGATACAATGAGCAGTTCTTC

j_call: TRBJ1-3
clone_size: few
v_call: TRBV4-1
d_call: TRBD1
cdr3_aa: CASSRDRASGNTIYF
cdr3_nt: TGCGCCAGCAGCCGAGACAGGGCCTCTGGAAACACCATATATTTT

j_call: TRBJ2-6
clone_size: few
v_call: TRBV27
d_call: -
cdr3_aa: CASSYSGANVLTF
cdr3_nt: TGTGCCAGCAGTTATTCTGGGGCCAACGTCCTGACTTTC